These T cell receptor beta chains were read from a single sample in a study of blood T cell repertoires in COVID-19. This table comes from immunoSEQ multiplex PCR, and its TCRdb copy is limited to in-frame clones, with some not included. The sample records around 700,000 clones, around 90% being singletons. Sequenced sample: peripheral blood. The receptors derive from a woman aged 18-29 years with acute or convalescent COVID-19. CDR3s include the opening cysteine and the closing phenylalanine or tryptophan. A D gene is named only where the DNA matches it firmly. Clone sizes are given selectively: once, few, many, or a class where the clone is expanded.

CDR3 protein,CDR3 DNA,clone size,V gene,D gene,J gene
CATSDSGRRGGEPQHF,TGTGCCACCAGTGATTCCGGACGGCGCGGGGGGGAGCCCCAGCATTTT,NA,TRBV24-1,NA,TRBJ1-5
CASSQNGDREGEQYF,TGTGCCAGCAGCCAAAATGGGGACAGGGAGGGCGAGCAGTACTTC,NA,TRBV3-1/TRBV3-2,TRBD1,TRBJ2-7
CASSPPGTGNTGELFF,TGTGCCAGCAGCCCCCCCGGGACAGGGAACACCGGGGAGCTGTTTTTT,NA,TRBV7-2,TRBD1,TRBJ2-2
CASTPSGGIEQFF,TGTGCCAGCACTCCCTCAGGGGGGATTGAGCAGTTCTTC,NA,TRBV6-5,NA,TRBJ2-1
CASSQYDRVFEAFF,TGCGCCAGCAGCCAATACGACAGGGTCTTCGAAGCTTTCTTT,NA,TRBV4-1,TRBD1,TRBJ1-1
CASSMTGVGEKLFF,TGTGCCAGCAGCATGACAGGGGTGGGTGAAAAACTGTTTTTT,NA,TRBV7-2,TRBD1,TRBJ1-4
CASSPRQVGSNQPQHF,TGTGCCAGCAGCCCCCGACAGGTTGGGAGCAATCAGCCCCAGCATTTT,NA,TRBV7-8,NA,TRBJ1-5
CASSPGGTANQPQHF,TGTGCCAGCAGCCCTGGGGGGACAGCAAATCAGCCCCAGCATTTT,NA,TRBV9,TRBD1,TRBJ1-5
CASRQGYSNQPQHF,TGTGCCAGTCGACAGGGCTATAGCAATCAGCCCCAGCATTTT,once,TRBV28,TRBD1,TRBJ1-5
CASSIGGGSYYGYTF,TGTGCCAGTAGTATTGGCGGGGGCTCCTACTATGGCTACACCTTC,NA,TRBV19,NA,TRBJ1-2
CASSPGTGYQETQYF,TGTGCCAGCTCCCCCGGGACAGGGTACCAAGAGACCCAGTACTTC,NA,TRBV18,TRBD1,TRBJ2-5
CASSSDEVSNQPQHF,TGTGCCAGCAGCTCCGACGAGGTTAGCAATCAGCCCCAGCATTTT,NA,TRBV7-9,NA,TRBJ1-5
CASSGGQGHQPQHF,TGTGCCAGCAGTGGGGGACAGGGACATCAGCCCCAGCATTTT,NA,TRBV6-6,TRBD1,TRBJ1-5
CASSKRERLGYTF,TGTGCCAGCAGCAAAAGGGAGCGGTTAGGCTACACCTTC,NA,TRBV21-1,NA,TRBJ1-2
CATSDSGQGKETQYF,TGTGCCACCAGTGACTCGGGACAGGGGAAAGAGACCCAGTACTTC,NA,TRBV24-1,TRBD1,TRBJ2-5
CSVEDLQRKYGYTF,TGCAGCGTTGAAGATCTTCAGAGGAAGTATGGCTACACCTTC,NA,TRBV29-1,NA,TRBJ1-2
CATSGIRRADRQETQYF,TGTGCCACCAGTGGGATCCGCAGGGCCGACCGCCAAGAGACCCAGTACTTC,NA,TRBV24-1,NA,TRBJ2-5
CASSKEGLGRAFF,TGTGCCAGCAGCAAAGAGGGGCTGGGCCGGGCTTTCTTT,NA,TRBV21-1,NA,TRBJ1-1
CASEGRTNYGYTF,TGTGCCAGTGAGGGCAGAACAAACTATGGCTACACCTTC,NA,TRBV19,NA,TRBJ1-2
CASSFGTGFQPQHF,TGTGCCAGCAGCTTCGGGACAGGGTTCCAGCCCCAGCATTTT,NA,TRBV5-6,TRBD1,TRBJ1-5
CASSPTGGNQPQHF,TGTGCCAGCAGCCCGACAGGGGGCAATCAGCCCCAGCATTTT,NA,TRBV3-1/TRBV3-2,TRBD1,TRBJ1-5
CASSPRTGSNQPQHF,TGTGCCAGCAGTCCCCGGACAGGGAGCAATCAGCCCCAGCATTTT,NA,TRBV6-5,TRBD1,TRBJ1-5
CASSIAGTQNEKLFF,TGTGCCAGTAGTATTGCGGGGACCCAAAATGAAAAACTGTTTTTT,NA,TRBV19,NA,TRBJ1-4
CSATGSTEAFF,TGCAGTGCTACAGGATCGACTGAAGCTTTCTTT,NA,TRBV20-1,NA,TRBJ1-1
CASSPAGLDEQYF,TGTGCCAGCAGCCCCGCCGGACTAGACGAGCAGTACTTC,NA,TRBV7-3,TRBD2,TRBJ2-7
CASSVDGGGKDEQFF,TGTGCCAGCAGCGTAGATGGCGGGGGGAAGGATGAGCAGTTCTTC,NA,TRBV9,TRBD2,TRBJ2-1
CASSYRGQGLNSPLHF,TGTGCCAGCAGTTACAGGGGGCAAGGTCTCAATTCACCCCTCCACTTT,NA,TRBV6-5,TRBD1,TRBJ1-6